A single sample is the source of the 29 T cell receptor beta chains below, sequenced in a study of CD8 T cells in ankylosing spondylitis. TCRdb used MiXCR to reprocess the 5' RACE reads, holding one entry per CDR3 protein. The sample carries about 360,000 distinct CDR3 sequences, around 20% recorded once. Sequencing used blood, either unsorted or a sorted T cell fraction (not recorded which). These receptors were collected from a male donor with ankylosing spondylitis or in good health (not recorded which).

This clonotype was found a few times. The gene calls are TRBV12-3 or TRBV12-4 and TRBJ2-5; possible D gene TRBD1, 6 bases. Trimming removed 7 bases at V and 7 bases at J, with 16 bases between. The length of the CDR3 is 13 residues. The CDR3 region has the DNA TGTGCCAGCACCTCAGAGGCCAGGGGGACCCAGTACTTC. It translates to CASTSEARGTQYF.

The chain couples TRBV10-3 to TRBJ1-1, with D perhaps matching TRBD1 (5 bases). Germline V gene lookup returns CDR1 ENHRY and CDR2 SYGVKD. The length of the CDR3 is 11 residues. Trimming took 8 bases from V and 6 from J, leaving 10 bases between them. The DNA of the CDR3 is TGTGCCATCGGGACCTCGGCTGAAGCTTTCTTT. It specifies CAIGTSAEAFF.

This clonotype came up a few times. J is TRBJ1-1 and V is TRBV7-8; unclear D gene. This CDR3 spans 8 amino acids. Between the trimmed V and J ends, which lost 6 bases and 9 bases, there was a span of 2 bases. Germline V gene lookup returns CDR1 SGHVS and CDR2 FQNEAQ. The CDR3 spells CASSKAFF. The CDR3 DNA sequence: TGTGCCAGCAGTAAAGCTTTCTTT.

This clonotype has a single count. V and J are TRBV7-9 and TRBJ1-6; 9 bases are shared with TRBD1. Germline CDR1 SEHNR, CDR2 FQNEAQ (reference sequence). The CDR3 covers 16 residues. With 5 bases clipped from V and 5 bases from J, the junction kept 7 bases outside the gene matches. CDR3 sequence (DNA): TGTGCCAGCAGCCTCACAGGGGGCCTCGATAATTCACCCCTCCACTTT. Translated: CASSLTGGLDNSPLHF.

This clonotype was counted only a few times. The V gene is TRBV7-9, the J gene TRBJ2-5, with D possibly matching TRBD1 (6 bases). Germline CDR1 reads SEHNR; CDR2 reads FQNEAQ (reference sequence). Between the trimmed V and J ends, which lost 5 bases and 5 bases, there was a span of 18 bases. CDR3 length: 15 residues. The CDR3 sequence: CASSPQLGQLETQYF. The DNA for the CDR3 is TGTGCCAGCAGCCCGCAACTTGGACAGTTGGAGACCCAGTACTTC.

V gene TRBV20-1 combines with J gene TRBJ2-7, with D hard to call. There are 13 residues in the CDR3. Germline CDR1 and CDR2: DFQATT and SNEGSKA (reference sequence). With 1 base removed from V and 6 bases from J, the gap between germline ends came to 13 bases. This chain's CDR3 is CSARGPSLGEQYF. The DNA of the CDR3 is TGCAGTGCTAGAGGTCCAAGCTTGGGCGAGCAGTACTTC.

The chain uses TRBV2 and TRBJ2-1; TRBD1 might be the D (5 bases). V shed 7 bases and J shed 4 bases, with 8 bases lying between them. The CDR3 is 12 residues long. Looked up from germline, CDR1 is SNHLY and CDR2 is FYNNEI. CDR3 region: CASMTEYNEQFF. DNA of the CDR3: TGTGCCAGCATGACAGAATACAATGAGCAGTTCTTC.

This clonotype was counted only a few times. The chain recombines TRBV25-1 with TRBJ2-3; D is possibly TRBD1 or TRBD2 (5 bases each). CDR1 and CDR2 from the germline V gene are MGHDK and SYGVNS. The V end was cut by 4 bases, the J end by 4 bases, with 15 bases between. The length of the CDR3 is 15 residues. The CDR3 DNA sequence: TGTGCCAGCAGTGGACCTAGGGGACCTGCAGATACGCAGTATTTT. Its translation: CASSGPRGPADTQYF.

This chain links TRBV9 with TRBJ2-1; D not certain. Trimming took off 6 bases at V and 0 bases at J, with 13 bases between the two ends. CDR1 is SGDLS and CDR2 is YYNGEE in the germline V gene. The CDR3 has 15 residues. CDR3 coding DNA: TGTGCCAGCACCCTTGGGCCAAGCTCCTACAATGAGCAGTTCTTC. Its protein product is CASTLGPSSYNEQFF.

The CDR3 nucleotides read TGTGCCAGCAGCCACACCGGGACCCCCGACGGACGAGACACCGGGGAGCTGTTTTTT. Encoded protein: CASSHTGTPDGRDTGELFF. The genes are TRBV7-6 and TRBJ2-2, with D tentatively TRBD1 or TRBD2 (5 bases each). Germline CDR1 reads SGHVS; CDR2 reads FNYEAQ. The V gene lost 5 bases and the J gene lost 3 bases, with 25 bases spanning the gap. CDR3 size: 19 residues.

The V call is TRBV7-9, the J call TRBJ2-2; 8 nucleotides match TRBD1. V gave up 5 bases and J gave up 9 bases; unmatched junction bases: 8. The length of the CDR3 is 14 residues. Germline assignment: CDR1 SEHNR and CDR2 FQNEAQ (reference sequence). This CDR3 is CASSLDRERRELFF. The CDR3 nucleotides are TGTGCCAGCAGCCTGGACAGGGAGCGCAGGGAGCTGTTTTTT.

Only a few counts were recorded for this clonotype. The chain recombines TRBV6-5 with TRBJ1-2, with D unresolved. Germline V gene data show CDR1 as MNHEY and CDR2 as SVGAGI. Trimming pared 0 bases from V and 2 bases from J, leaving 10 bases between. This CDR3 has 15 amino acids. CDR3 DNA: TGTGCCAGCAGTTACTCTGGCGAACCAAACTATGGCTACACCTTC. This codes for CASSYSGEPNYGYTF.

Only a few counts were recorded for this clonotype. This chain connects TRBV20-1 to TRBJ1-6; D unclear. This CDR3 has 13 residues. Germline CDR1 is DFQATT and CDR2 is SNEGSKA (reference sequence). V lost 5 bases, J lost 6 bases, and 11 bases lay in between. The CDR3 DNA sequence: TGCAGTGCTCCGGACGGGTTTAATTCACCCCTCCACTTT. Protein sequence: CSAPDGFNSPLHF.

This chain uses TRBV5-6 with TRBJ2-2; D is unresolved. Per the germline V gene, CDR1 is SGHDT and CDR2 is YYEEEE. This CDR3 is built from 14 residues. Trimming cost V 1 base and J 6 bases, with 10 bases left between them. This chain's CDR3 is CASSLWLQSGELFF. The CDR3 DNA is TGTGCCAGCAGCTTGTGGCTGCAGTCCGGGGAGCTGTTTTTT.

This chain connects TRBV28 to TRBJ1-6; TRBD1 is a possible D gene (5 bases). The CDR3 is made up of 13 amino acids. The V end was cut by 8 bases, the J end by 1 base, with 6 bases between. Germline CDR1 reads MDHEN; CDR2 reads SYDVKM. CDR3 protein: CASQGSYNSPLHF. CDR3 nucleotides: TGTGCCAGCCAGGGTTCCTATAATTCACCCCTCCACTTT.

The chain recombines TRBV12-3 or TRBV12-4 with TRBJ2-1, with D unclear. The CDR3 length is 16 residues. Trimming took 1 base from V and 0 from J, leaving 10 bases between them. The CDR3 nucleotides are TGTGCCAGCAGTTTAGGAGTGGGATACTCCTACAATGAGCAGTTCTTC. Translated: CASSLGVGYSYNEQFF.

The table lists this clonotype with a few counts. The chain links TRBV11-1 to TRBJ2-1; D remains unclear. CDR1 is SGHAT and CDR2 is FQDESV in the germline V gene (reference sequence). This CDR3 has 13 amino acids. Trimming took 5 bases from V and 9 from J, leaving 14 bases between them. CDR3 nucleotide sequence: TGTGCCAGCAGCCCGCCTTCAAGGAGTGAGCAGTTCTTC. Translation: CASSPPSRSEQFF.

The chain couples TRBV12-3 or TRBV12-4 to TRBJ2-6; D may correspond to TRBD1 or TRBD2 (5 bases each). This CDR3 region has 14 residues. Trimming stripped 8 bases from V and 10 bases from J, with 18 bases between. The DNA for the CDR3 is TGTGCCAGCGGGGACCCCTCTGCCACAAACGTCCTGACTTTC. The encoded protein is CASGDPSATNVLTF.

The J gene is TRBJ2-3, the V gene TRBV28; the D gene could be TRBD1 or TRBD2 (5 bases each). The V gene lost 4 bases and the J gene lost 2 bases, with 19 bases spanning the gap. Germline V CDR1 and CDR2: MDHEN, SYDVKM. This CDR3 region has 17 residues. The CDR3 DNA sequence: TGTGCCAGCAGTTACCGTCGGTACGGGGCCGACACAGATACGCAGTATTTT. It translates to CASSYRRYGADTDTQYF.

In its sample, this clonotype was seen a few times. The V gene is TRBV20-1, the J gene TRBJ1-6, with 8 bases matching TRBD1. This CDR3 has 14 amino acids. Germline loops: CDR1 DFQATT, CDR2 SNEGSKA (reference sequence). The ends lost 5 bases at V and 15 bases at J; junction bases unmatched: 15. CDR3 coding DNA: TGCAGTGCTGCCGGGACAGGCGGACTTTTTGGCCTCCACTTT. Protein sequence: CSAAGTGGLFGLHF.

The sample holds a few counts of this clonotype. The chain has TRBV9 and TRBJ2-2; 7 bases map to TRBD1. CDR1 SGDLS and CDR2 YYNGEE come from the germline V gene. The CDR3 sequence is 15 residues long. The trim removed 3 bases at V and 7 bases at J, leaving 9 bases unmatched. This CDR3 is CASSGKGARFGELFF. In nucleotides, the CDR3 is TGTGCCAGCAGCGGAAAGGGGGCGAGATTCGGGGAGCTGTTTTTT.

This clonotype was detected only a few times. The rearrangement links TRBV7-9 to TRBJ2-5; D is unresolved. This CDR3 comprises 16 residues. Germline lookup yields CDR1 SEHNR and CDR2 FQNEAQ (reference sequence). V lost 0 bases and J lost 1, with 12 bases in between. This CDR3 is CASSLAGPTSQETQYF. The DNA for the CDR3 is TGTGCCAGCAGCTTAGCTGGACCAACAAGCCAAGAGACCCAGTACTTC.

This clonotype was observed a few times. The V gene is TRBV7-9, the J gene TRBJ1-6; D might be TRBD1 (5 bases). Trimming cost V 2 bases and J 8 bases, with 10 bases left between them. CDR1 and CDR2 from the germline V gene are SEHNR and FQNEAQ (reference sequence). This CDR3 has 14 amino acids. DNA for the CDR3: TGTGCCAGCAGCTTACAAGGGGCCGATTCACCCCTCCACTTT. It yields the protein CASSLQGADSPLHF.

Note on this clonotype: A junction end diverges from the germline sequence, so it may reflect a read error. The chain joins TRBV2 to TRBJ2-1, with 13 nucleotides matching TRBD2. The CDR3 consists of 18 residues. CDR1 is SNHLY and CDR2 is FYNNEI in the germline V gene. The CDR3 is CAISLRLAGGSNTNEQFF. In DNA form, the CDR3 reads TGTGCCATCAGTTTAAGACTAGCGGGGGGTTCCAATACCAATGAGCAGTTCTTC.

This clonotype came up a few times. V gene TRBV29-1 combines with J gene TRBJ1-4; 7 nucleotides match TRBD1. The length of the CDR3 is 13 residues. Trimming at V came to 3 bases and at J to 6 bases, leaving 4 bases not matched to a gene. Per germline, CDR1 SQVTM and CDR2 ANQGSEA. This CDR3 is CSVETGLDEKLFF. As DNA, the CDR3 is TGCAGCGTTGAGACAGGGTTGGATGAAAAACTGTTTTTT. Looking up the rest from reference TRBV29-1 and TRBJ1-4 gives the full variable domain: SAVISQKPSRDICQRGTSLTIQCQVDSQVTMMFWYRQQPGQSLTLIATANQGSEATYESGFVIDKFPISRPNLTFSTLTVSNMSPEDSSIYLCSVETGLDEKLFFGSGTQLSVL.

This sequence joins TRBV7-8 and TRBJ2-5, with D possibly matching TRBD1 (5 bases). The germline V and J ends were trimmed by 2 bases and 1 base, with 11 bases remaining between them. The CDR3 length is 15 residues. Germline V lookup: CDR1 SGHVS, CDR2 FQNEAQ. The CDR3 nucleotides read TGTGCCAGCAGCTTACGCAGGGCCACCCAAGAGACCCAGTACTTC. Encoded protein: CASSLRRATQETQYF.

CDR3 in DNA: TGTGCCAGCAGCCCCCGGACAGTCCAAGAGACCCAGTACTTC. Its translation: CASSPRTVQETQYF. V gene TRBV12-3 or TRBV12-4 combines with J gene TRBJ2-5; TRBD1 is a possible D gene (6 bases). The V gene lost 6 bases and the J gene lost 1 base, with 12 bases spanning the gap. The CDR3 has 14 amino acids.

There are a few counts of this clonotype. The missing conserved phenylalanine or tryptophan at the end of this CDR3 makes a read error likely. This sequence joins TRBV29-1 and TRBJ1-1; 7 bases line up with TRBD1. The CDR3 totals 12 residues. V lost 1 base, J lost 7 bases, and 3 bases stayed unmatched. CDR1 is SQVTM, CDR2 ANQGSEA, per germline. In DNA, the CDR3 is TGCAGCGTTGAAGGGCAGGGGGATGAAGCTTTCCTT. Its protein is CSVEGQGDEAFL.

This clonotype was observed a handful of times. The chain has TRBV7-9 and TRBJ2-7, with 8 nucleotides matching TRBD2. Trimming cost V 1 base and J 0 bases; bases outside gene matches: 8. CDR1 is SEHNR and CDR2 is FQNEAQ in the germline V gene (reference sequence). This CDR3 region has 17 residues. The CDR3, as DNA: TGTGCCAGCAGCTTAGGAGCTAGCGGGCCGAGCTCCTACGAGCAGTACTTC. Protein product: CASSLGASGPSSYEQYF.